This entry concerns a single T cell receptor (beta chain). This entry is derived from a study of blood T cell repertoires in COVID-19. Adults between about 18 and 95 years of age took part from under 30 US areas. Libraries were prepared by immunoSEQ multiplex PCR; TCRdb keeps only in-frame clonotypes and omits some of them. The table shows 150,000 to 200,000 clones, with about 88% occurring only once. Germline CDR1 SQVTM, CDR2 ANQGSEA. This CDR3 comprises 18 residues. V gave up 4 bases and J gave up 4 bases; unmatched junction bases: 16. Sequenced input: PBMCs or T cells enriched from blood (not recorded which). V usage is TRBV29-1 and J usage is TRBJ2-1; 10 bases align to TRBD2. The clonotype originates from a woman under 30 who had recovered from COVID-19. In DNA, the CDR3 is TGCAGCGTTGGGGGTCTAGCGGGAGTAGCGGCTTGGTACAATGAGCAGTTCTTC. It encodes CSVGGLAGVAAWYNEQFF.